The 13 T cell receptor beta chains given below trace back to one sample, sequenced in a study of STAT3 mutations in large granular lymphocyte leukemia. Study-level points and caveats: Every T-LGLL patient had at least one immunodominant TCRbeta clonotype.

Assay used: immunoSEQ multiplex PCR; TCRdb lists only in-frame clones, some missing. The data hold more than 4,500 clones, with around four fifths observed a single time. Which antigens these TCRs recognize remains unknown. Sequencing was carried out using peripheral blood mononuclear cells. The receptors come from a middle-aged man with T-cell large granular lymphocyte leukemia. Some clones in this sample may be carry-over from other donors' samples.

CDR3 amino acids: CASSLLGTGDSYEQYF. The CDR3 DNA reads as TGTGCCAGCAGCTTATTGGGGACAGGGGATTCCTACGAGCAGTACTTC. The V and J genes are TRBV13 and TRBJ2-7, with TRBD1 matching over 10 bases. The CDR3 has 16 residues. V was pared by 2 bases and J by 1 base, with 5 bases of the junction left unmatched. Germline V gene lookup returns CDR1 PRHDT and CDR2 FYEKMQ (reference sequence). Supplemented by reference TRBV13 and TRBJ2-7, the full variable domain reads AAGVIQSPRHLIKEKRETATLKCYPIPRHDTVYWYQQGPGQDPQFLISFYEKMQSDKGSIPDRFSAQQFSDYHSELNMSSLELGDSALYFCASSLLGTGDSYEQYFGPGTRLTVT.

The rearrangement joins TRBV10-3 to TRBJ2-5; 7 bases are a match to TRBD2. V was clipped by 0 bases and J by 7 bases; unmatched bases: 5. This CDR3 has 14 residues. Germline CDR1 and CDR2: ENHRY and SYGVKD. The DNA for the CDR3 is TGTGCCATCAGTGAGTCGTCCCGCGGGGGGACCCAGTACTTC. Protein product: CAISESSRGGTQYF.

This clone was detected a few times. The rearrangement uses TRBV12-5 and TRBJ2-2, with TRBD1 identical over 8 bases. With V trimmed by 6 bases and J by 3 bases, 0 bases remained unmatched. The CDR3 is 13 amino acids. Looked up from germline, CDR1 is LGHNT and CDR2 is FRNRAP. The CDR3 nucleotides read TGTGCTAGTGGGACAGGGGACACCGGGGAGCTGTTTTTT. It specifies CASGTGDTGELFF.

V is TRBV7-9 and J is TRBJ2-5, with 10 bases fitting TRBD2. V shed 5 bases, J shed 7 bases, and the junction held 13 bases outside the gene matches. Germline CDR1 and CDR2: SEHNR and FQNEAQ (reference sequence). The CDR3 contains 16 residues. The CDR3, as DNA: TGTGCCAGCAGCCCCCGGACTAGCGGTATCACTGGGACCCAGTACTTC. It translates to CASSPRTSGITGTQYF.

V and J are TRBV7-2 and TRBJ2-2; D not certain. Trimming pared 0 bases from V and 0 bases from J, leaving 5 bases between. CDR1 is SGHTA, CDR2 FQGNSA, per germline. The CDR3 loop spans 15 amino acids. This chain's CDR3 is CASSLAGANTGELFF. The CDR3 nucleotides read TGTGCCAGCAGCTTAGCTGGGGCGAACACCGGGGAGCTGTTTTTT.

The gene calls are TRBV25-1 and TRBJ1-2; D may be TRBD1 (5 bases). Germline values: CDR1 MGHDK, CDR2 SYGVNS. This CDR3 comprises 12 residues. Trimming took off 6 bases at V and 4 bases at J, with 9 bases between the two ends. Written as DNA, the CDR3 is TGTGCCAGCAGAACAGGCTCCTATGGCTACACCTTC. Amino acid sequence: CASRTGSYGYTF.

J is TRBJ2-2 and V is TRBV29-1; D possibly corresponds to TRBD1 (6 bases). The CDR3 length is 13 residues. Trimming took off 4 bases at V and 7 bases at J, with 13 bases between the two ends. Germline V gene lookup returns CDR1 SQVTM and CDR2 ANQGSEA. CDR3 region: CSVAPGGGGELFF. CDR3 DNA sequence: TGCAGCGTTGCGCCTGGGGGCGGCGGGGAGCTGTTTTTT.

CDR3 amino acids: CASSGNLRGYNEQFF. Written as DNA, the CDR3 is TGTGCCAGTAGTGGGAACTTGCGGGGCTACAATGAGCAGTTCTTC. This chain connects TRBV19 to TRBJ2-1; possibly TRBD2 for D (6 bases). Trimming took off 5 bases at V and 3 bases at J, with 14 bases between the two ends. Germline-derived CDR1 and CDR2 are LNHDA and SQIVND (reference sequence). CDR3 length: 15 amino acids. The variable domain in full, completed from reference TRBV19 and TRBJ2-1, reads DGGITQSPKYLFRKEGQNVTLSCEQNLNHDAMYWYRQDPGQGLRLIYYSQIVNDFQKGDIAEGYSVSREKKESFPLTVTSAQKNPTAFYLCASSGNLRGYNEQFFGPGTRLTVL.

The chain employs TRBV5-1 and TRBJ2-5; TRBD2 might be the D (7 bases). There are 15 residues in the CDR3. CDR1 and CDR2 from the germline V gene are SGHRS and YFSETQ. V was trimmed by 0 bases and J by 4 bases, leaving 13 bases between them. CDR3 sequence: CASSLEGGGGETQYF. CDR3 DNA sequence: TGCGCCAGCAGCTTGGAAGGGGGAGGGGGAGAGACCCAGTACTTC. The whole variable domain, remainder taken from reference TRBV5-1 and TRBJ2-5, is KAGVTQTPRYLIKTRGQQVTLSCSPISGHRSVSWYQQTPGQGLQFLFEYFSETQRNKGNFPGRFSGRQFSNSRSEMNVSTLELGDSALYLCASSLEGGGGETQYFGPGTRLLVL.

This clone occurred a few times. In DNA, the CDR3 is TGTGCCAGCACCTCCGGGTCAGGCACTGAAGCTTTCTTT. It is translated as CASTSGSGTEAFF. The chain is built from TRBV2 and TRBJ1-1; D is uncertain. Trimming pared 7 bases from V and 4 bases from J, leaving 13 bases between. The CDR3 sequence is 13 residues long. Germline V gene data show CDR1 as SNHLY and CDR2 as FYNNEI.

Note on this clone: Germline is not matched at one junction end, which may reflect a read error. The chain links TRBV28 to TRBJ1-4; TRBD1 matches at 8 bases. CDR1 MDHEN and CDR2 SYDVKM come from the germline V gene. The CDR3 is 13 amino acids. CDR3 in amino acids: CASSLSSDRVRQF. The CDR3, as DNA: TGTGCCAGCAGCTTATCATCGGACAGGGTAAGACAGTTT. The variable domain in full, with the rest retrieved from reference TRBV28 and TRBJ1-4, is DVKVTQSSRYLVKRTGEKVFLECVQDMDHENMFWYRQDPGLGLRLIYFSYDVKMKEKGDIPEGYSVSREKKERFSLILESASTNQTSMYLCASSLSSDRVRQFGSGTQLSVL.

This chain links TRBV5-4 with TRBJ1-2, with TRBD1 matching 9 bases. V shed 4 bases, J shed 5 bases, and the junction held 9 bases outside the gene matches. Germline V lookup: CDR1 SGHNT, CDR2 YYREEE (reference sequence). This CDR3 has 15 residues. The CDR3 nucleotides are TGTGCCAGCAGCCCGGACCGGGACAGGGCTTATGGCTACACCTTC. It specifies CASSPDRDRAYGYTF. Complete variable domain (other parts from reference TRBV5-4 and TRBJ1-2): ETGVTQSPTHLIKTRGQQVTLRCSSQSGHNTVSWYQQALGQGPQFIFQYYREEENGRGNFPPRFSGLQFPNYSSELNVNALELDDSALYLCASSPDRDRAYGYTFGSGTRLTVV.

The chain recombines TRBV20-1 with TRBJ2-1; D is ambiguous. Germline CDR1 is DFQATT and CDR2 is SNEGSKA (reference sequence). CDR3 length: 11 amino acids. Trimming took 6 bases from V and 4 from J, leaving 7 bases between them. The CDR3 DNA sequence: TGCAGTGCCAAAAAATACAATGAGCAGTTCTTC. Residues: CSAKKYNEQFF.